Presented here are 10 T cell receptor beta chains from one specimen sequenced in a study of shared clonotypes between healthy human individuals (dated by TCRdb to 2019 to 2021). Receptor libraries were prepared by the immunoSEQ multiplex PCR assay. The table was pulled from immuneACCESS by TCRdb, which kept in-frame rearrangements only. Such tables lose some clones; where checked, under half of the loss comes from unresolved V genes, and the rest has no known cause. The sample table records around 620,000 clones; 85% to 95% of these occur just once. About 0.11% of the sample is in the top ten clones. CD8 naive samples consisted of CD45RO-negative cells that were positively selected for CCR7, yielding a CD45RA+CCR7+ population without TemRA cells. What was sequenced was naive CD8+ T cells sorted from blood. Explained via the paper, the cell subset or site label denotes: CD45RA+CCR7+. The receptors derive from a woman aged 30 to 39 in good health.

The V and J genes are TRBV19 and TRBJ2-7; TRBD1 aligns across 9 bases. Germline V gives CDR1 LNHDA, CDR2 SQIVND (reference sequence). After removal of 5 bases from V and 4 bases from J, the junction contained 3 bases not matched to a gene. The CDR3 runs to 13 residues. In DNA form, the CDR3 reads TGTGCCAGTAGTCCGACAGGGGGTTACGAGCAGTACTTC. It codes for CASSPTGGYEQYF.

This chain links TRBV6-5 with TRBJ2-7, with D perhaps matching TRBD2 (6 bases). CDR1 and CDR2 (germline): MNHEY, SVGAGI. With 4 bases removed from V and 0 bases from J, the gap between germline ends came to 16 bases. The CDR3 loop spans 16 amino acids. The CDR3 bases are TGTGCCAGCAGTTTTGGTGTGGGGGGATACTCCTACGAGCAGTACTTC. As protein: CASSFGVGGYSYEQYF.

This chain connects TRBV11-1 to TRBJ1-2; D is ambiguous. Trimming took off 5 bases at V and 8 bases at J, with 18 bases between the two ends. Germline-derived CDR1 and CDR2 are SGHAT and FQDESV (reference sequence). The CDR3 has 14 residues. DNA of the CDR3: TGTGCCAGCAGCCATGGACCAAACTCCAGGGGCTACACCTTC. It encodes CASSHGPNSRGYTF.

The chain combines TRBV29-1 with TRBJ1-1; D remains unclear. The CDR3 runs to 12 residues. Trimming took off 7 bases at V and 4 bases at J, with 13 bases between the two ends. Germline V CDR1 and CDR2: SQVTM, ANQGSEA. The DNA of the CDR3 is TGCAGCGCCTGGTTGAAGCTCACTGAAGCTTTCTTT. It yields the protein CSAWLKLTEAFF.

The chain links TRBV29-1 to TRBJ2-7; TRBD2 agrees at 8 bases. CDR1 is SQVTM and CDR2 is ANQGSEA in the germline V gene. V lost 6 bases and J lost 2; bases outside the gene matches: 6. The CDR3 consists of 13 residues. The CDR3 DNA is TGCAGCGTCCTAGCGGGTGGGGCCTACGAGCAGTACTTC. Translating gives CSVLAGGAYEQYF.

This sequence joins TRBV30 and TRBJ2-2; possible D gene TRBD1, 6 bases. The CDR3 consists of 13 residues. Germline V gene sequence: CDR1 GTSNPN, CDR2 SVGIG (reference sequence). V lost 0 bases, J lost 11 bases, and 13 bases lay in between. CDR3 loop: CAWSVLQGGELFF. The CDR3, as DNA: TGTGCCTGGAGTGTACTACAGGGCGGAGAGCTGTTTTTT.

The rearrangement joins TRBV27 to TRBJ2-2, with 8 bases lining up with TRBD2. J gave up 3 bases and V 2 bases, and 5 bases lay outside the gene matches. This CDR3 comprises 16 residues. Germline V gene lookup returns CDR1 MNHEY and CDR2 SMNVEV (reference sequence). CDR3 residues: CASSLEASGYTGELFF. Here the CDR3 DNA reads TGTGCCAGCAGTTTAGAGGCTAGCGGGTACACCGGGGAGCTGTTTTTT.

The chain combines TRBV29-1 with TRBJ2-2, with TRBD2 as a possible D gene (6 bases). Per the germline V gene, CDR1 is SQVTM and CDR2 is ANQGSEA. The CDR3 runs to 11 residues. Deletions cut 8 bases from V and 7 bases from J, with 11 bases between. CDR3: CSTSWGGELFF. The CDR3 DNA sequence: TGCAGCACTAGCTGGGGCGGGGAGCTGTTTTTT.

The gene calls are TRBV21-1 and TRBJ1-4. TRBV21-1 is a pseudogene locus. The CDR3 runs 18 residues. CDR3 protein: CASSKGGGRGLTNEKLFF. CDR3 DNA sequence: TGTGCCAGCAGCAAAGGGGGAGGCCGGGGCCTCACTAATGAAAAACTGTTTTTT.

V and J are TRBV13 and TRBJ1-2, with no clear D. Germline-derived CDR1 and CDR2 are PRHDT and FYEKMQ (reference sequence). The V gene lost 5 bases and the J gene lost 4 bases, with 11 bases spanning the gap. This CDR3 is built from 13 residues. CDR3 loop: CASSGDGRYGYTF. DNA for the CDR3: TGTGCCAGCAGCGGAGACGGCCGCTATGGCTACACCTTC.